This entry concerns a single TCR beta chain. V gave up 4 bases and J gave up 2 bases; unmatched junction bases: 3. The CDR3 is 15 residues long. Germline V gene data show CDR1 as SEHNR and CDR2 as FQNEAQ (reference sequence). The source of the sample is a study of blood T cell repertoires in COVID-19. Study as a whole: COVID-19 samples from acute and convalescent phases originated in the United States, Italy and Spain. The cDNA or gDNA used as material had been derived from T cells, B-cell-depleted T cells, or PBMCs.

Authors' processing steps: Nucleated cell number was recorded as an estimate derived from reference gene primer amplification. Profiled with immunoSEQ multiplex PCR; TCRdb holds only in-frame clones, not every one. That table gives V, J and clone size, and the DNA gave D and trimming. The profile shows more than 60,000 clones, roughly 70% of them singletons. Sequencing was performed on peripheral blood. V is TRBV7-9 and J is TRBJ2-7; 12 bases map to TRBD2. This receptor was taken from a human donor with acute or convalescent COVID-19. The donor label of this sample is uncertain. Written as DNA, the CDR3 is TGTGCCAGCAGCTCTAGCGGGAGGGCCACCTACGAGCAGTACTTC. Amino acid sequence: CASSSSGRATYEQYF.